This T cell receptor beta chain stems from a study of tumor and adjacent non-tumor tissue in lung cancer. The library came from three nested PCR rounds adapted from ARM-PCR protocols. A single record per CDR3 protein comes from TCRdb applying MiXCR to the multiplex PCR reads. The sample gives tens of thousands of distinct CDR3 sequences, roughly 60% of which show up once; 32% is in the top ten. RNA was extracted from bulk tissue without any cell sorting. The normal lung tissue was taken more than 3 cm from the tumor edge. Germline-derived CDR1 and CDR2 are SQVTM and ANQGSEA. The CDR3 sequence is 13 residues long. Comments on this clonotype: This sequence may be a read error, since a much larger clone differs from it by one base.

The source of this sequence is a man in his 70s with non-small cell lung cancer. The V call is TRBV29-1, the J call TRBJ2-3; D unclear. Specimen: distant non-tumor lung tissue. The CDR3 nucleotides read TGCAGCCTTGAAGAGACAAGCACAGATACGCAGTATTTT. Translated: CSLEETSTDTQYF.